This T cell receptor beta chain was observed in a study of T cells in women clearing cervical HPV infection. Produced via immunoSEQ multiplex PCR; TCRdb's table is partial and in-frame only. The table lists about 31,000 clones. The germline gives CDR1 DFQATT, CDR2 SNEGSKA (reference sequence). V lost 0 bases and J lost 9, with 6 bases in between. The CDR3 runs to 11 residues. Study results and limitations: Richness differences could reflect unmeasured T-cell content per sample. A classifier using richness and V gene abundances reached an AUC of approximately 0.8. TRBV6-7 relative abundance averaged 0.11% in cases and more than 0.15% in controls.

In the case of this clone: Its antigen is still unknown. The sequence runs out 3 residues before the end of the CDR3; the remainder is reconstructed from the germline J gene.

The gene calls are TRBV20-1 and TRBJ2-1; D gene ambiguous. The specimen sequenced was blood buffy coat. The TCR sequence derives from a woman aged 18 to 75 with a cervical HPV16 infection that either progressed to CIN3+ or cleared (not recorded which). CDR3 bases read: TGCAGTGCTAGAGATTTCCGTGAG. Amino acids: CSARDFRE. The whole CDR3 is CSARDFREQFF.